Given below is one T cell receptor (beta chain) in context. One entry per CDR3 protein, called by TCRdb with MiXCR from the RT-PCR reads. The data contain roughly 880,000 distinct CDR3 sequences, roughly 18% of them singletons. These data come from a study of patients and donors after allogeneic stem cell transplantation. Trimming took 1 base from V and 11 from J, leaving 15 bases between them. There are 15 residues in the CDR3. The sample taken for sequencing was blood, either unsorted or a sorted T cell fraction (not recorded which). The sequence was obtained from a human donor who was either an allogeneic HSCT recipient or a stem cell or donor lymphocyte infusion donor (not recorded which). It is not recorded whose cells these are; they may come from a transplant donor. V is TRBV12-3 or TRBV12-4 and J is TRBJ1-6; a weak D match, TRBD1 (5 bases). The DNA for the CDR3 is TGTGCCAGCAGTTTAGGTCCCGCCAGGGAGGCACCCCTCCACTTT. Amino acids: CASSLGPAREAPLHF.